Below are 14 T cell receptor beta chains sequenced from a single sample in a study of control samples from healthy donors and cancer patients. Assay: immunoSEQ multiplex PCR; the TCRdb copy retains only in-frame clones and omits some. The profile covers around 130,000 clones, with roughly nine tenths appearing a single time and 6% to 9.5% taken by the ten largest. The sequencing input was PBMCs. The source is a man over 45 with head and neck cancer.

The chain couples TRBV27 to TRBJ1-6, with 7 bases identical to TRBD1. The CDR3 totals 19 residues. The ends lost 0 bases at V and 0 bases at J; junction bases unmatched: 8. CDR1 and CDR2 (germline): MNHEY, SMNVEV (reference sequence). CDR3 region: CASSLSRQGLSSYNSPLHF. The CDR3 DNA reads as TGTGCCAGCAGTTTATCGCGACAGGGTCTCAGCTCCTATAATTCACCCCTCCACTTT.

The V call is TRBV5-1, the J call TRBJ1-3; D unclear. Trimming took off 0 bases at V and 1 base at J, with 5 bases between the two ends. Germline CDR1 reads SGHRS; CDR2 reads YFSETQ. The CDR3 consists of 14 residues. CDR3 in DNA: TGCGCCAGCAGCTTGGGCCAGTCTGGAAACACCATATATTTT. Translated, it gives CASSLGQSGNTIYF.

The gene calls are TRBV12-3 or TRBV12-4 and TRBJ2-1; D gene ambiguous. CDR3 length: 13 amino acids. Trimming took off 0 bases at V and 9 bases at J, with 9 bases between the two ends. This CDR3 is CASSLAKGSEQFF. CDR3 nucleotide sequence: TGTGCCAGCAGTTTAGCGAAAGGAAGTGAGCAGTTCTTC.

The chain recombines TRBV5-4 with TRBJ2-6; the D is unclear. Per germline, CDR1 SGHNT and CDR2 YYREEE (reference sequence). V was shortened by 0 bases and J by 3 bases, with 7 bases between the two germline ends. This CDR3 has 15 amino acids. The chain's CDR3 is CASSLAGYGANVLTF. CDR3 in DNA: TGTGCCAGCAGCTTGGCCGGATATGGGGCCAACGTCCTGACTTTC.

The rearrangement links TRBV10-1 to TRBJ2-5; D possibly uses TRBD1 or TRBD2 (5 bases each). The CDR3 totals 14 residues. Germline lookup yields CDR1 WNHNN and CDR2 SYGVQD (reference sequence). V gave up 2 bases and J gave up 4 bases, with 11 bases separating them. CDR3 amino acids: CASSERGGGETQYF. The CDR3 DNA sequence: TGCGCCAGCAGTGAGAGGGGTGGAGGAGAGACCCAGTACTTC.

The sample holds a few counts of this clone. The chain couples TRBV5-1 to TRBJ1-2; D is unresolved. From germline, CDR1 is SGHRS and CDR2 YFSETQ. V lost 5 bases, J lost 4 bases, and 18 bases lay in between. The CDR3 runs to 15 residues. In nucleotides, the CDR3 is TGCGCCAGCAGGTCCGGGATACAGATTGCCTATGGCTACACCTTC. Amino acids: CASRSGIQIAYGYTF.

As to this clone: Other DNA sequences in this sample translate to the same CDR3. The gene calls are TRBV10-3 and TRBJ2-7; D unclear. The CDR3 is 11 residues long. V gave up 0 bases and J gave up 6 bases, with 3 bases separating them. Per the germline V gene, CDR1 is ENHRY and CDR2 is SYGVKD. CDR3 DNA sequence: TGTGCCATCAGTGAGTCTTTCGAGCAGTACTTC. This codes for CAISESFEQYF.

This clone was detected only once. J is TRBJ2-1 and V is TRBV7-3; 7 positions match TRBD2. CDR3 size: 13 residues. V shed 3 bases and J 9 bases; nucleotides not matched to a gene: 5. The germline V gene has CDR1 SGHTA and CDR2 FQGTGA. In DNA, the CDR3 is TGTGCCAGCAGCTTTACTAGCGACAGTGAGCAGTTCTTC. Amino acid sequence: CASSFTSDSEQFF.

The chain is built from TRBV5-8 and TRBJ1-1, with D possibly TRBD1 on 5 matching bases. Germline V lookup: CDR1 SGHTS, CDR2 YDEGEE. Trimming stripped 0 bases from V and 4 bases from J, with 13 bases between. This CDR3 spans 15 amino acids. CDR3 coding DNA: TGTGCCAGCAGCTTGGCCCTGGGGCTGGGCACTGAAGCTTTCTTT. This encodes CASSLALGLGTEAFF.

The chain has TRBV5-4 and TRBJ2-1; D is unresolved. Germline V lookup: CDR1 SGHNT, CDR2 YYREEE (reference sequence). Trimming shortened V by 7 bases and J by 7 bases, and 9 bases separated the two germline ends. CDR3 size: 11 residues. CDR3: CASLLRNEQFF. In DNA form, the CDR3 reads TGTGCCAGCCTCCTCCGAAATGAGCAGTTCTTC.

This clone was observed once. CDR3 coding DNA: TGTGCCAGCAGCTTAAGCGGCCTTGTAGGGAGTTTGGGAAACACCATATATTTT. Translating it yields CASSLSGLVGSLGNTIYF. The chain combines TRBV7-8 with TRBJ1-3; D call uncertain. The V and J ends lost 2 bases and 4 bases respectively, with 21 bases between them. There are 18 residues in the CDR3. The germline gives CDR1 SGHVS, CDR2 FQNEAQ.

This chain joins TRBV11-2 and TRBJ2-7, with D perhaps TRBD2 (5 bases). With 5 bases removed from V and 6 bases from J, the gap between germline ends came to 14 bases. The V gene's germline CDR1 is SGHAT and CDR2 FQNNGV. The CDR3 is 13 residues long. In DNA form, the CDR3 reads TGTGCCAGCAGCCCACCCGCGGGCAGCGAGCAGTACTTC. It codes for CASSPPAGSEQYF.

The J gene is TRBJ1-3, the V gene TRBV7-2; TRBD1 might be the D (6 bases). Germline loops: CDR1 SGHTA, CDR2 FQGNSA. The CDR3 loop spans 13 amino acids. V was trimmed by 7 bases and J by 8 bases, leaving 15 bases between them. The CDR3 is CASTGGARDTIYF. The CDR3 region has the DNA TGTGCCAGCACCGGGGGCGCGAGGGACACCATATATTTT.

This clone has only one observation. CDR3 sequence (DNA): TGTGCCAGCAGCTCCCTTGCTGGGGGAGAGGGAAATGAGCAGTTCTTC. The encoded protein is CASSSLAGGEGNEQFF. The chain employs TRBV3-1 (or the pseudogene TRBV3-2) and TRBJ2-1; D is perhaps TRBD1 or TRBD2 (5 bases each). Per germline, CDR1 LGHDT and CDR2 YNNKEL (reference sequence). V lost 5 bases, J lost 7 bases, and 21 bases lay in between. This CDR3 comprises 16 residues.